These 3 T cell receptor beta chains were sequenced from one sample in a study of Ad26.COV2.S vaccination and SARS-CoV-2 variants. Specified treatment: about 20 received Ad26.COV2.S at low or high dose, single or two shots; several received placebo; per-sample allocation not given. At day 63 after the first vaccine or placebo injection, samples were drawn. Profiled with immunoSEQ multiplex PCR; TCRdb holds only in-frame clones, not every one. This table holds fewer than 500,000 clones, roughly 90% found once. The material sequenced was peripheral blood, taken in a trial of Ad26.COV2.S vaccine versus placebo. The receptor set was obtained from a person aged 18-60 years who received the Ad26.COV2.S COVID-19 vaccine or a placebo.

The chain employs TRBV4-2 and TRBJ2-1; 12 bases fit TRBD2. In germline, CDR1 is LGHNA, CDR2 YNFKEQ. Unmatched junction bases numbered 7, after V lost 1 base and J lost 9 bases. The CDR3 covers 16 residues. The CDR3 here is CASSQVSLAGGGEQFF. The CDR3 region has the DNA TGTGCCAGCAGCCAAGTGTCTCTAGCGGGAGGGGGTGAGCAGTTCTTC.

The CDR3 region has the DNA TGTGCCAGCAGTTCTCTCCAGGGGGGCATAACTGAAGCTTTCTTT. Amino acids: CASSSLQGGITEAFF. The chain is built from TRBV28 and TRBJ1-1, with 7 nucleotides matching TRBD1. The V gene end was trimmed by 4 bases and the J gene end by 5 bases; junction bases not matched to a gene: 10. CDR3 size: 15 residues. The germline CDR1 and CDR2 sequences are MDHEN and SYDVKM.

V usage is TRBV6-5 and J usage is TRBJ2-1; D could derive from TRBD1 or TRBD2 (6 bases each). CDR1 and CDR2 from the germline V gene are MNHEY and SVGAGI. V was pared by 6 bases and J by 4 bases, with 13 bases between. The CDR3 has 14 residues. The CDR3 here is CASRGGRSYNEQFF. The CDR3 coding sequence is TGTGCCAGCAGAGGGGGGAGAAGTTACAATGAGCAGTTCTTC.